This T cell receptor (beta chain) derives from a study of OX40 agonist ivuxolimab in advanced cancers. The data were produced by immunoSEQ multiplex PCR, yet TCRdb's version contains in-frame clones alone and is incomplete. The data contain 7,000 or so clones, 79% of them seen just once; the ten biggest clones take up approximately 28%. This CDR3 region has 11 residues. V dropped 7 bases and J dropped 8 bases, with 10 bases sitting between them. Germline lookup yields CDR1 MNHNS and CDR2 SASEGT. The sequence came from an adult with an advanced solid tumor such as melanoma, head and neck, liver or kidney cancer. Specimen: CD4+ or CD8+ T cells sorted from blood, collected in a trial of the OX40 agonist ivuxolimab. The chain links TRBV6-1 to TRBJ2-3; D is undetermined. Here the CDR3 reads CASTYGATQYF. CDR3 DNA sequence: TGTGCCAGCACGTATGGAGCTACGCAGTATTTT.